Each of the 25 T cell receptor beta chains below was sequenced from the same sample in a study of blood T cells in healthy people across ages. A second PCR of 7 to 11 cycles used a sample-barcoded 5' primer and a J-beta primer mix. TCRdb redid the calling of the 5' RACE reads with MiXCR, one entry per CDR3 protein. The sample includes 1.2 million to 1.5 million distinct CDR3 sequences, approximately 42% seen only once; the top ten take roughly 7.9%. Sequencing was performed on blood. These receptors all stem from a woman in her late teens or twenties in good health.

The chain is built from TRBV6-5 and TRBJ2-5; TRBD2 is a possible D gene (5 bases). The end of the DNA aligns better with TRBJ2-7, so the J call may be wrong. Germline V gene lookup returns CDR1 MNHEY and CDR2 SVGAGI. The CDR3 has 15 amino acids. The CDR3, as DNA: TGTGCCAGCACCCACCTGGGGAGTACCGCAGGCGAGCAGTACTTC. Translated: CASTHLGSTAGEQYF.

This chain joins TRBV12-3 or TRBV12-4 and TRBJ2-2; D possibly corresponds to TRBD2 (6 bases). The CDR3 length is 13 residues. V lost 5 bases and J 6 bases, leaving 10 bases between the germline ends. The CDR3 DNA follows: TGTGCCAGCAGTGTCTTAGCGGCCGGGGAGCTGTTTTTT. Translating gives CASSVLAAGELFF.

This clonotype was counted only a few times. The rearrangement joins TRBV10-3 to TRBJ2-3; the D is unclear. Germline-derived CDR1 and CDR2 are ENHRY and SYGVKD. V lost 8 bases and J 2 bases, leaving 11 bases between the germline ends. The CDR3 has 13 amino acids. CDR3 bases: TGTGCCATCGGTTGGGGAAACACAGATACGCAGTATTTT. Encoded protein: CAIGWGNTDTQYF.

The chain employs TRBV4-2 and TRBJ2-3; D gene ambiguous. Trimming cost V 1 base and J 6 bases, with 8 bases left between them. The germline V gene has CDR1 LGHNA and CDR2 YNFKEQ. CDR3 length: 13 amino acids. The CDR3 reads CASSQAIGDTQYF. CDR3 DNA sequence: TGTGCCAGCAGCCAAGCTATTGGGGATACGCAGTATTTT.

The chain couples TRBV11-3 to TRBJ2-1; 13 nucleotides match TRBD2. Germline V gene data show CDR1 as SGHNT and CDR2 as YENEEA. This CDR3 spans 18 amino acids. The V segment lost 5 bases and the J segment 0 bases; nucleotides outside the gene matches: 7. The CDR3 protein is CASSHWTSGSLSYNEQFF. The CDR3 nucleotides are TGTGCCAGCAGCCACTGGACTAGCGGGAGTCTCTCCTACAATGAGCAGTTCTTC. Full variable domain (missing parts from reference TRBV11-3 and TRBJ2-1): EAGVVQSPRYKIIEKKQPVAFWCNPISGHNTLYWYLQNLGQGPELLIRYENEEAVDDSQLPKDRFSAERLKGVDSTLKIQPAELGDSAVYLCASSHWTSGSLSYNEQFFGPGTRLTVL.

This clonotype showed up just a few times. The chain couples TRBV6-1 to TRBJ2-1, with TRBD2 matching 9 bases. V trimming: 8 bases; J trimming: 7 bases; junction bases outside the gene matches: 9. The CDR3 extends over 14 amino acids. Germline values: CDR1 MNHNS, CDR2 SASEGT. The CDR3 region has the DNA TGTGCCAGCGCCAGGAGGGGACTAGCAAATGAGCAGTTCTTC. It translates to CASARRGLANEQFF.

This clonotype was recorded many times. This chain connects TRBV7-8 to TRBJ1-5; D gene uncertain. Trimming cost V 5 bases and J 3 bases, with 8 bases left between them. The CDR3 totals 13 residues. CDR1 is SGHVS and CDR2 is FQNEAQ in the germline V gene. This CDR3 reads CASSHRSNQPQHF. The CDR3 DNA reads as TGTGCCAGCAGCCACAGATCCAATCAGCCCCAGCATTTT.

This sequence joins TRBV21-1 and TRBJ1-6. TRBV21-1 is assigned pseudogene status. The CDR3 consists of 11 residues. CDR3 sequence reads: CASSKDSPLHF. The CDR3 DNA reads as TGTGCCAGCAGCAAGGATTCACCCCTCCACTTT.

J is TRBJ2-4 and V is TRBV9; TRBD2 matches 7 bases. The assigned J gene may be wrong: the sequence end matches TRBJ2-5 better. This CDR3 is 14 amino acids long. Germline V CDR1 and CDR2: SGDLS, YYNGEE. The CDR3 bases are TGTGCCAGTTCGTGGGCGGGGGAGGAGGAGACCCAGTACTTC. Protein: CASSWAGEEETQYF.

This clonotype was seen more than once but under ten times. This sequence joins TRBV5-1 and TRBJ2-3, with D perhaps TRBD2 (7 bases). CDR3 length: 16 amino acids. Trimming cost V 0 bases and J 2 bases, with 13 bases left between them. Germline lookup yields CDR1 SGHRS and CDR2 YFSETQ. The DNA of the CDR3 is TGCGCCAGCAGCTTGGGGGCGGGGGCGCCCACAGATACGCAGTATTTT. Amino acids: CASSLGAGAPTDTQYF.

DNA of the CDR3: TGCGCCAGCAGCTTGGGGGGAGGAGCGGTCTACAATGAGCAGTTCTTC. This encodes CASSLGGGAVYNEQFF. J is TRBJ2-1 and V is TRBV5-1; TRBD2 is a possible D gene (6 bases). From germline, CDR1 is SGHRS and CDR2 YFSETQ. Deletions cut 0 bases from V and 3 bases from J, with 13 bases between. The CDR3 consists of 16 residues. The full variable domain, rest sourced from reference TRBV5-1 and TRBJ2-1, is KAGVTQTPRYLIKTRGQQVTLSCSPISGHRSVSWYQQTPGQGLQFLFEYFSETQRNKGNFPGRFSGRQFSNSRSEMNVSTLELGDSALYLCASSLGGGAVYNEQFFGPGTRLTVL.

This chain joins TRBV11-2 and TRBJ2-7; possibly TRBD2 for D (5 bases). The DNA end is more similar to TRBJ2-5, so the J call may be wrong. The CDR3 spans 14 residues. Germline V gene data show CDR1 as SGHAT and CDR2 as FQNNGV. CDR3 bases: TGTGCCAGCAGCCCTGGCGGGCTAGCCGGGACCCAGTACTTC. Its translation is CASSPGGLAGTQYF.

This clonotype was picked up a small number of times. CDR3 sequence reads: CASILTGTNSYEQYF. The CDR3 DNA sequence: TGTGCCAGCATCCTGACCGGGACTAACTCCTACGAGCAGTACTTC. The chain employs TRBV12-3 or TRBV12-4 and TRBJ2-7; 7 bases map to TRBD2. V trimming: 7 bases; J trimming: 0 bases; junction bases outside the gene matches: 9. CDR3 length: 15 amino acids.

This clonotype was observed a handful of times. The genes are TRBV3-1 and TRBJ2-5; 10 positions match TRBD1. This CDR3 is 18 amino acids long. In germline, CDR1 is LGHDT, CDR2 YNNKEL (reference sequence). J gave up 0 bases and V 0 bases, and 7 bases lay outside the gene matches. In nucleotides, the CDR3 is TGTGCCAGCAGCCAAGATCTTTCGGGACAGGGGTACCAAGAGACCCAGTACTTC. Amino acids: CASSQDLSGQGYQETQYF.

CDR3 nucleotide sequence: TGCGCCAGCAGCCACCCCGGACTAGCGGGCGGAGAGCAGTACTTC. This encodes CASSHPGLAGGEQYF. The rearrangement links TRBV4-1 to TRBJ2-7; TRBD2 matches at 11 bases. Germline V lookup: CDR1 MGHRA, CDR2 YSYEKL. With V trimmed by 3 bases and J by 7 bases, 8 bases remained unmatched. The CDR3 is 15 residues long.

The chain recombines TRBV6-1 with TRBJ2-3; no clear D gene. Between the trimmed V and J ends, which lost 2 bases and 6 bases, there was a span of 12 bases. Germline V CDR1 and CDR2: MNHNS, SASEGT. The CDR3 loop spans 14 amino acids. In DNA, the CDR3 is TGTGCCAGCAGTGAACCGGTGAGAGCGGATACGCAGTATTTT. Its protein is CASSEPVRADTQYF.

This clonotype was detected a few times. The V call is TRBV7-9, the J call TRBJ2-5; either TRBD1 or TRBD2 may supply D (6 bases each). Germline CDR1 is SEHNR and CDR2 is FQNEAQ (reference sequence). The V gene lost 6 bases and the J gene lost 1 base, with 12 bases spanning the gap. The CDR3 has 14 residues. The CDR3 DNA follows: TGTGCCAGCAGAACCGGGGGCATCCAAGAGACCCAGTACTTC. Translating it yields CASRTGGIQETQYF.

The chain couples TRBV29-1 to TRBJ2-7; D is possibly TRBD1 (7 bases). Germline CDR1 reads SQVTM; CDR2 reads ANQGSEA. The CDR3 consists of 12 residues. V lost 7 bases and J 3 bases, leaving 13 bases between the germline ends. CDR3 DNA sequence: TGCAGCGCGTACAGGGGAGGCTACGAGCAGTACTTC. It encodes CSAYRGGYEQYF.

The J gene is TRBJ1-5, the V gene TRBV24-1, with D possibly matching TRBD1 (5 bases). Germline V gene lookup returns CDR1 KGHDR and CDR2 SFDVKD. Trimming took 4 bases from V and 2 from J, leaving 8 bases between them. The CDR3 totals 14 residues. The CDR3 region is CATSERGGNQPQHF. The DNA of the CDR3 is TGTGCCACCAGTGAAAGGGGTGGCAATCAGCCCCAGCATTTT.

Points on this clonotype: A read error may produce the germline difference seen at one junction end. The chain uses TRBV7-7 and TRBJ2-1; D perhaps matches TRBD2 (6 bases). Germline V gives CDR1 SSHAT, CDR2 FNYEAQ (reference sequence). The CDR3 runs to 15 residues. The CDR3 DNA sequence: TGTGCTAGCAGCGTACGACTAGACTCCTACAATGAGCAGTTCTTC. As protein: CASSVRLDSYNEQFF.

V usage is TRBV12-3 or TRBV12-4 and J usage is TRBJ1-1; D unclear. Trimming left V 2 bases short and J 4 bases short, with 5 bases between. There are 12 residues in the CDR3. The CDR3 spells CASSLQRTEAFF. CDR3 DNA: TGTGCCAGCAGTTTACAGCGCACTGAAGCTTTCTTT.

This clonotype has ten or more counts. In DNA, the CDR3 is TGTGCCAGCAGCCCAAGCCCGGGGGGCTCACCCCTCCACTTT. Its protein is CASSPSPGGSPLHF. The chain uses TRBV6-4 and TRBJ1-6, with a weak D call TRBD1 (6 bases). The CDR3 loop spans 14 amino acids. Trimming took off 6 bases at V and 10 bases at J, with 16 bases between the two ends. The germline gives CDR1 MRHNA, CDR2 SNTAGT.

This sequence joins TRBV5-1 and TRBJ1-6; D is undetermined. CDR1 is SGHRS, CDR2 YFSETQ, per germline. V was shortened by 0 bases and J by 6 bases, with 10 bases between the two germline ends. The CDR3 is 15 amino acids. The CDR3 nucleotides read TGCGCCAGCAGCTTGGATTTGGGTGGTAATTCACCCCTCCACTTT. This codes for CASSLDLGGNSPLHF.

The rearrangement uses TRBV4-1 and TRBJ2-3, with D perhaps given as TRBD1 or TRBD2 (5 bases each). Trimming removed 3 bases at V and 11 bases at J, with 9 bases between. This CDR3 region has 11 residues. CDR1 and CDR2 (germline): MGHRA, YSYEKL. The CDR3 spells CASSQGELQYF. The DNA of the CDR3 is TGCGCCAGCAGCCAGGGGGAATTGCAGTATTTT.

On this clonotype itself: The junction departs from the called germline gene at one end, perhaps through a read error. This chain links TRBV28 with TRBJ1-2; D is ambiguous. The CDR3 is 16 residues long. Germline CDR1 is MDHEN and CDR2 is SYDVKM. For the CDR3, the DNA is TGCGCCAGCAGTTTACCCCGGGTGGCGGCTTTTTATGGCTACACCTTC. Translated: CASSLPRVAAFYGYTF.